Presented here are 7 T cell receptor beta chains from one specimen sequenced in a study of lymphopenia after photon versus proton radiotherapy. TCRdb's table, derived via immunoSEQ multiplex PCR, lists solely in-frame clones and lacks some. The sample shows about 49,000 clones, around four fifths of them seen only once. Sequencing used peripheral blood, obtained from a patient treated with photon-based radiotherapy. The receptors derive from a man aged 50-60 years with gastric cancer.

The chain combines TRBV19 with TRBJ1-1; no reliable D call. Trimming took 5 bases from V and 2 from J, leaving 18 bases between them. CDR3 length: 16 residues. Germline loops: CDR1 LNHDA, CDR2 SQIVND (reference sequence). The CDR3 nucleotides are TGTGCCAGTAGTCCCAGAGGCGAGAGGGCTAACACTGAAGCTTTCTTT. Its protein product is CASSPRGERANTEAFF.

This rearrangement joins TRBV5-6 to TRBJ1-2; D possibly corresponds to TRBD1 (5 bases). The V end was cut by 5 bases, the J end by 4 bases, with 18 bases between. Per germline, CDR1 SGHDT and CDR2 YYEEEE. This CDR3 is built from 15 residues. The chain's CDR3 is CASRLLGDRRYGYTF. CDR3 DNA sequence: TGTGCCAGCAGGCTCTTAGGGGATAGGCGCTATGGCTACACCTTC.

This chain joins TRBV6-6 and TRBJ1-4, with a tentative D call TRBD1 (5 bases). The CDR3 is 14 amino acids. V lost 2 bases, J lost 4 bases, and 8 bases lay in between. Germline V CDR1 and CDR2: MNHNY, SVGAGI (reference sequence). CDR3 protein: CASSYGQGNEKLFF. CDR3 bases: TGTGCCAGCAGTTACGGGCAGGGTAATGAAAAACTGTTTTTT.

This clone is labeled medium-sized (0.01 to 0.1%). The chain couples TRBV30 to TRBJ2-7; D call uncertain. V dropped 0 bases and J dropped 2 bases, with 8 bases sitting between them. CDR3 size: 13 residues. The germline CDR1 and CDR2 sequences are GTSNPN and SVGIG (reference sequence). Here the CDR3 reads CAWSVQNPYEQYF. The CDR3 coding sequence is TGTGCCTGGAGTGTACAGAACCCCTACGAGCAGTACTTC.

This chain links TRBV6-1 with TRBJ2-3, with 8 positions matching TRBD2. The germline gives CDR1 MNHNS, CDR2 SASEGT. The length of the CDR3 is 15 residues. The trim removed 6 bases at V and 3 bases at J, leaving 8 bases unmatched. This CDR3 reads CASRPRTSLTDTQYF. CDR3 DNA: TGTGCCAGCAGGCCCAGGACTAGCTTAACAGATACGCAGTATTTT.

The V call is TRBV18, the J call TRBJ2-3, with D perhaps TRBD1 or TRBD2 (5 bases each). The germline gives CDR1 KGHSH, CDR2 LQKENI. This CDR3 contains 18 residues. V lost 5 bases to trimming and J lost 1 base, with 22 bases between them. This CDR3 is CASSNYRAGTVGTDTQYF. Written as DNA, the CDR3 is TGTGCCAGCTCAAACTACCGAGCCGGGACGGTGGGCACAGATACGCAGTATTTT. The whole variable domain, remainder taken from reference TRBV18 and TRBJ2-3, is NAGVMQNPRHLVRRRGQEARLRCSPMKGHSHVYWYRQLPEEGLKFMVYLQKENIIDESGMPKERFSAEFPKEGPSILRIQQVVRGDSAAYFCASSNYRAGTVGTDTQYFGPGTRLTVL.

This chain links TRBV28 with TRBJ2-3; 7 nucleotides match TRBD1. The CDR3 loop spans 15 amino acids. Trimming at V came to 5 bases and at J to 2 bases, leaving 7 bases not matched to a gene. Germline CDR1 MDHEN, CDR2 SYDVKM. In DNA, the CDR3 is TGTGCCAGCAGTCCGCCGACAGGGCTCACAGATACGCAGTATTTT. This encodes CASSPPTGLTDTQYF.